A selection of T cell receptor beta chains follows, all from one sample in a study of metastatic and nonmetastatic thyroid tumors. MiXCR was used by TCRdb to re-call the PCR reads. The table lists about 13,000 clones, approximately 23% of them singletons. Sequenced input: adjacent normal tissue. Source of these receptors: a female donor with papillary thyroid cancer or a benign thyroid nodule (not recorded which). Some clones in this sample may be carry-over from other donors' samples. Each CDR3 is given with its conserved first and last residue. A D gene is named only where the DNA matches it firmly. The size field is filled for only some rows; it gives once, few, many or a size class.

d_gene,j_gene,v_gene,abundance,CDR3aa,CDR3nt
TRBD1,TRBJ2-7,TRBV6-1,few,CASSDRAAQTGTYEQYF,TGTGCCAGCAGTGATAGGGCAGCTCAGACAGGGACCTACGAGCAGTACTTC
TRBD1,TRBJ2-1,TRBV29-1,many,CSVEQGNRGLNEQFF,TGCAGCGTTGAACAAGGGAACAGGGGGCTCAATGAGCAGTTCTTC
-,TRBJ2-7,TRBV6-2/TRBV6-3,few,CASSSPSGAYEQYF,TGTGCCAGCAGTTCCCCGTCGGGGGCCTACGAGCAGTACTTC
-,TRBJ2-7,TRBV9,medium-sized,CASSPGVQSSYEQYF,TGTGCCAGCAGCCCTGGGGTTCAAAGCTCCTACGAGCAGTACTTC
TRBD2,TRBJ2-1,TRBV20-1,-,CSASTSGNNEQFF,TGCAGTGCGTCGACTAGCGGGAATAATGAGCAGTTCTTC
-,TRBJ1-1,TRBV7-9,-,CASTIPSRDTEAFF,TGTGCCAGCACGATCCCCAGTCGTGACACTGAAGCTTTCTTT
-,TRBJ2-2,TRBV11-2,-,CASRPWRGSGELFF,TGTGCCAGCAGGCCTTGGCGGGGTAGCGGGGAGCTGTTTTTT
-,TRBJ1-4,TRBV28,few,CASSGEKLFF,TGTGCCAGCTCTGGCGAAAAACTGTTTTTT
TRBD1,TRBJ1-4,TRBV6-1,-,CASRLTGAGGEKLFF,TGTGCCAGCAGACTTACAGGGGCTGGTGGTGAAAAACTGTTTTTT
TRBD2,TRBJ2-5,TRBV4-1,many,CASSQEGLAGQETQYF,TGCGCCAGCAGCCAAGAAGGGCTAGCGGGACAAGAGACCCAGTACTTC
-,TRBJ2-2,TRBV20-1,-,CSTRANTGELFF,TGCAGTACAAGGGCGAACACCGGGGAGCTGTTTTTC
-,TRBJ1-5,TRBV6-2/TRBV6-3,few,CASSYRGDSNQPQHF,TGTGCCAGCAGTTACCGTGGGGACAGCAATCAGCCCCAGCATTTT
-,TRBJ2-7,TRBV12-3/TRBV12-4,large,CASRTAGQNEQYF,TGTGCCAGCCGAACGGCAGGGCAAAACGAGCAGTACTTC
TRBD2,TRBJ2-3,TRBV5-4,many,CASSSDLSGRVGTQYF,TGTGCCAGCAGCTCGGACCTTAGCGGGAGGGTGGGTACGCAGTATTTT
-,TRBJ2-7,TRBV7-6,-,CASSHDRLVNYEQYF,TGTGCCAGCAGCCACGACAGGTTGGTCAACTACGAGCAGTACTTC
TRBD2,TRBJ2-6,TRBV6-1,-,CASSEPPGGFKGANVLTF,TGTGCCAGCAGTGAACCCCCGGGAGGGTTTAAAGGGGCCAACGTCCTGACTTTC
-,TRBJ2-7,TRBV6-2/TRBV6-3,medium-sized,CASSYSEEQYF,TGTGCCAGCAGTTACTCTGAGGAGCAGTACTTC
-,TRBJ2-1,TRBV5-1,few,CASSLAGGTNEQFF,TGCGCCAGCAGCTTGGCCGGCGGGACTAATGAGCAGTTCTTC
-,TRBJ2-7,TRBV20-1,-,CSAIQTPPFHYEQYF,TGCAGTGCGATACAAACTCCACCCTTTCACTACGAGCAGTACTTC
-,TRBJ1-1,TRBV6-1,-,CASSERLSNTEAFF,TGTGCCAGCAGTGAAAGGTTATCGAACACTGAAGCTTTCTTT
TRBD1,TRBJ2-5,TRBV2,many,CASSGAGVGTELGQETQYF,TGTGCCAGCAGTGGGGCCGGAGTGGGGACAGAATTGGGACAAGAGACCCAGTACTTC
-,TRBJ1-6,TRBV2,-,CASSEYQQGNSGSYNSPLHF,TGTGCCAGCAGTGAGTACCAACAGGGAAATAGCGGCTCCTATAATTCACCCCTCCACTTT
TRBD2,TRBJ2-3,TRBV30,-,CAWTPPVAGGFTDTQYF,TGTGCCTGGACCCCCCCGGTAGCGGGAGGTTTTACAGATACGCAGTATTTT
TRBD1,TRBJ1-1,TRBV6-1,many,CASSRQGSTEAFF,TGTGCCAGCAGCCGACAGGGCTCAACTGAAGCTTTCTTT
-,TRBJ2-7,TRBV20-1,medium-sized,CSARPTGLGRYWYYEQYF,TGCAGTGCTAGACCAACCGGGCTAGGGAGATATTGGTACTACGAGCAGTACTTC
-,TRBJ1-6,TRBV18,-,CASSPTGGNSPLHF,TGTGCCAGCTCACCCACGGGGGGCAATTCACCCCTCCACTTT
-,TRBJ2-7,TRBV5-1,few,CASSLVGGRTSYEQYF,TGCGCCAGCAGCTTGGTCGGGGGAAGGACCTCCTACGAGCAGTACTTC
-,TRBJ1-1,TRBV20-1,medium-sized,CSAGNPSSEAFF,TGCAGTGCTGGAAACCCAAGCTCTGAAGCTTTCTTT
-,TRBJ1-4,TRBV12-3/TRBV12-4,few,CASRPTTNEKLFF,TGTGCCAGTCGACCTACAACTAATGAAAAACTGTTTTTT
-,TRBJ2-7,TRBV6-1,-,CASSERGRSYEQYF,TGTGCCAGCAGTGAGCGGGGGCGATCCTACGAGCAGTACTTC
-,TRBJ2-1,TRBV7-2,-,CASSLVYLSGFYNEQFF,TGTGCCAGCAGCTTAGTATATCTCAGCGGATTTTACAATGAGCAGTTCTTC
TRBD2,TRBJ2-1,TRBV27,medium-sized,CASSLSVYGGGEQFF,TGTGCCAGCAGTTTATCGGTTTATGGGGGAGGGGAGCAGTTCTTC
TRBD1,TRBJ2-7,TRBV2,few,CASKRTGVYAQYF,TGTGCCAGCAAACGGACAGGGGTGTACGCGCAGTACTTC
-,TRBJ1-1,TRBV5-1,many,CASSGQGTNTEAFF,TGCGCCAGCAGCGGCCAGGGGACTAACACTGAAGCTTTCTTT
TRBD2,TRBJ2-1,TRBV5-1,-,CASSLGLAGGRSEQFF,TGCGCCAGCAGCTTGGGGCTAGCGGGAGGGCGGAGTGAGCAGTTCTTC
TRBD2,TRBJ2-1,TRBV20-1,once,CSARELKREYREQFF,TGCAGTGCTAGAGAATTAAAGCGGGAGTATCGCGAGCAGTTCTTC
TRBD2,TRBJ2-1,TRBV5-6,-,CASSFSGTGYNEQFF,TGTGCCAGCAGCTTTAGCGGGACTGGTTACAATGAGCAGTTCTTC
TRBD2,TRBJ2-1,TRBV5-1,-,CASSGDYIYNEQFF,TGCGCCAGCAGTGGGGACTACATCTACAATGAGCAGTTCTTC
-,TRBJ2-2,TRBV12-3/TRBV12-4,-,CASSPAGAGELFF,TGTGCCAGCAGTCCAGCGGGTGCCGGGGAGCTGTTTTTT
TRBD2,TRBJ2-1,TRBV30,many,CAWTWGGSSYNEQFF,TGTGCCTGGACCTGGGGGGGGAGCTCCTACAATGAGCAGTTCTTC
-,TRBJ1-2,TRBV3-1,once,CASSQEGVGGYTF,TGTGCCAGCAGCCAAGAGGGGGTCGGCGGCTACACCTTC
-,TRBJ2-1,TRBV7-9,many,CASSTGPSHNEQFF,TGTGCCAGCAGCACCGGGCCCTCCCACAATGAGCAGTTCTTC
-,TRBJ2-4,TRBV13,few,CASSLEAKNIQYF,TGTGCCAGCAGCCTGGAGGCCAAAAACATTCAGTACTTC
-,TRBJ2-3,TRBV4-1,many,CASSHPQADTQYF,TGCGCCAGCAGCCATCCACAGGCAGATACGCAGTATTTT
TRBD2,TRBJ2-3,TRBV12-5,-,CASGLDGGNTDTQYF,TGTGCTAGTGGTTTGGACGGGGGGAACACAGATACGCAGTATTTT
TRBD1,TRBJ2-3,TRBV13,few,CASSFVSRDRQWDTQYF,TGTGCCAGCAGCTTTGTATCTCGGGACAGGCAATGGGATACGCAGTATTTT
-,TRBJ1-1,TRBV28,few,CASSPNQNTEAFF,TGTGCCAGCAGTCCGAATCAGAACACTGAAGCTTTCTTT
-,TRBJ2-5,TRBV24-1,few,CATSDLTVLHF,TGTGCCACCAGTGACCTGACAGTCCTCCACTTC
TRBD1,TRBJ2-2,TRBV2,few,CASSLGQGNTGELFF,TGTGCCAGCAGCTTGGGACAGGGGAACACCGGGGAGCTGTTTTTT